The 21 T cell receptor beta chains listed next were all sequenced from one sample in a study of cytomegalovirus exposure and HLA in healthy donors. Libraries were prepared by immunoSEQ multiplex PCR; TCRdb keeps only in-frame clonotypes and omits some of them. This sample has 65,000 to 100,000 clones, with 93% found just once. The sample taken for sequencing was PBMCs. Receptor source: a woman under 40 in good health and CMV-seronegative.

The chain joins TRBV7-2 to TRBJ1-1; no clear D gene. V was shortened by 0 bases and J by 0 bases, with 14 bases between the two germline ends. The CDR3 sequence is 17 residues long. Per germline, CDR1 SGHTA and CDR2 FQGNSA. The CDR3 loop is CASSLATAYRLNTEAFF. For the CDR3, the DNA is TGTGCCAGCAGCTTAGCCACAGCCTACCGCTTGAACACTGAAGCTTTCTTT.

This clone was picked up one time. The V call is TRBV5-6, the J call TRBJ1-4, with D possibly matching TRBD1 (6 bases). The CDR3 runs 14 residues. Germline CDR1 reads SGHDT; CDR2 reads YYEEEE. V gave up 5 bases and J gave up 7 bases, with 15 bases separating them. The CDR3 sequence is CASRPRGLAEKLFF. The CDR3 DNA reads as TGTGCCAGCAGGCCCAGGGGCCTGGCTGAAAAACTGTTTTTT.

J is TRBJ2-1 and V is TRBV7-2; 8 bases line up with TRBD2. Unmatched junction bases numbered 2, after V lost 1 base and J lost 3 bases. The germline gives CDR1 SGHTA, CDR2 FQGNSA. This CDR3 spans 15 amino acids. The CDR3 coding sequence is TGTGCCAGCAGCTTAGTCGCGGGGGGCTACAATGAGCAGTTCTTC. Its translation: CASSLVAGGYNEQFF.

The CDR3 DNA sequence: TGTGCCAGTAGTATAGCGGGACGGGACAGCGCCAATAATTCACCCCTCCACTTT. Amino acids: CASSIAGRDSANNSPLHF. This sequence joins TRBV19 and TRBJ1-6, with TRBD1 matching 7 bases. Germline loops: CDR1 LNHDA, CDR2 SQIVND (reference sequence). The V gene end was trimmed by 1 base and the J gene end by 5 bases; junction bases not matched to a gene: 11. The CDR3 covers 18 residues. The full variable domain, in which reference TRBV19 and TRBJ1-6 provide the parts outside the CDR3, is DGGITQSPKYLFRKEGQNVTLSCEQNLNHDAMYWYRQDPGQGLRLIYYSQIVNDFQKGDIAEGYSVSREKKESFPLTVTSAQKNPTAFYLCASSIAGRDSANNSPLHFGNGTRLTVT.

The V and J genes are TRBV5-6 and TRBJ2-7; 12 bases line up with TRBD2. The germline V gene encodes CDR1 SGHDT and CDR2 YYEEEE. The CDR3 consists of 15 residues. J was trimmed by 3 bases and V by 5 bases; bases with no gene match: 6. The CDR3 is CASRLAGGRHYEQYF. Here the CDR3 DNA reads TGTGCCAGCAGACTAGCGGGGGGCCGCCACTACGAGCAGTACTTC.

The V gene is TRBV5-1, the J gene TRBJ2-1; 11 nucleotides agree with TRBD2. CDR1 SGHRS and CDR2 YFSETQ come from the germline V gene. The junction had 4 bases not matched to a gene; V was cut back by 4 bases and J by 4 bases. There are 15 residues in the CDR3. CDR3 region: CASSPGTSGYNEQFF. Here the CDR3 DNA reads TGCGCCAGCAGCCCCGGGACTAGCGGATACAATGAGCAGTTCTTC.

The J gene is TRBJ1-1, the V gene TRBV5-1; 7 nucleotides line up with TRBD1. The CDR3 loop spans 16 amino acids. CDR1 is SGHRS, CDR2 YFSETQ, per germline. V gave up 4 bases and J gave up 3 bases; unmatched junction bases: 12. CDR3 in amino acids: CASSDKDRVQHTEAFF. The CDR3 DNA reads TGCGCCAGCAGCGACAAAGACAGGGTCCAACACACTGAAGCTTTCTTT.

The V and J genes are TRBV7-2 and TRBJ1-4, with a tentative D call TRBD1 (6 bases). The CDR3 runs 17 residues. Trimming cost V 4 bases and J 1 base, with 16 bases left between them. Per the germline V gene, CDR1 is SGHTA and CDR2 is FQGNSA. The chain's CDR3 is CASSYQPQGVTNEKLFF. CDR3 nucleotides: TGTGCCAGCAGCTACCAACCACAGGGCGTAACTAATGAAAAACTGTTTTTT.

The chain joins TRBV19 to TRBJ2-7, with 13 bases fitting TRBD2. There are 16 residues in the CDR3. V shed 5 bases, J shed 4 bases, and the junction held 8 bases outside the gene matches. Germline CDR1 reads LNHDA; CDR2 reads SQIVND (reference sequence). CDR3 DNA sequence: TGTGCCAGTAGTGCCGGGACTAGCGGGATGGGGTACGAGCAGTACTTC. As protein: CASSAGTSGMGYEQYF.

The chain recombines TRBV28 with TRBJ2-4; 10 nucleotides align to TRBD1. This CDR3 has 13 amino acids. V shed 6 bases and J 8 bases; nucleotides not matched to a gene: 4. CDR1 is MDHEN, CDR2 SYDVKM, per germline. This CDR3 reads CASRGTGVDIQYF. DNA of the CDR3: TGTGCCAGCAGGGGGACAGGGGTGGACATTCAGTACTTC.

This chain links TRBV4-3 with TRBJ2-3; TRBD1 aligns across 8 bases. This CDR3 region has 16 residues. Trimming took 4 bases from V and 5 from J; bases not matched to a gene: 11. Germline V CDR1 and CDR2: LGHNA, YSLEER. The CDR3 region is CASSLYKQGERDTQYF. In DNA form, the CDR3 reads TGCGCCAGCAGCCTTTATAAACAGGGGGAAAGAGATACGCAGTATTTT.

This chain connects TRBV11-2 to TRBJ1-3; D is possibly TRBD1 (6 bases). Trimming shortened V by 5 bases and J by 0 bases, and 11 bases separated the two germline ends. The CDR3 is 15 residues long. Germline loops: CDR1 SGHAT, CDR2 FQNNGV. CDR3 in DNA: TGTGCCAGCAGCCTTGCGGGGGCCTCTGGAAACACCATATATTTT. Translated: CASSLAGASGNTIYF.

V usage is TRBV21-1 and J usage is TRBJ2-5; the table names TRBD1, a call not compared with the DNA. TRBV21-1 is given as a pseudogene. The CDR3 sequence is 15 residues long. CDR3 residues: CASSARNRVQETQYF. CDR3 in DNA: TGTGCCAGCAGCGCGCGGAACAGGGTCCAAGAGACCCAGTACTTC.

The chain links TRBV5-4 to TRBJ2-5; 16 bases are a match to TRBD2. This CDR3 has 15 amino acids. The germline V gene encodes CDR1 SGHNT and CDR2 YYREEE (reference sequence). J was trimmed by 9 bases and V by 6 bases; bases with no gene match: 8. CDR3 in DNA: TGTGCCAGCACCCCGGGGACTAGCGGGGGGGCTCCCCAGTACTTC. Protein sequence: CASTPGTSGGAPQYF.

The CDR3 loop reads CASSQETGKSGNTIYF. The DNA for the CDR3 is TGCGCCAGCAGCCAAGAGACGGGGAAATCTGGAAACACCATATATTTT. The J gene is TRBJ1-3, the V gene TRBV4-1, with D uncertain. Trimming cost V 0 bases and J 1 base, with 10 bases left between them. Per the germline V gene, CDR1 is MGHRA and CDR2 is YSYEKL. This CDR3 spans 16 amino acids.

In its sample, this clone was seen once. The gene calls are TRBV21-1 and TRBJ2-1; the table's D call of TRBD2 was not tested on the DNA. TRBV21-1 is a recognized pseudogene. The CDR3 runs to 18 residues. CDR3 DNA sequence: TGTGCCAGCAGCAAAGATAGGCGGGGGGGGTTCTCCTACAATGAGCAGTTCTTC. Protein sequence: CASSKDRRGGFSYNEQFF.

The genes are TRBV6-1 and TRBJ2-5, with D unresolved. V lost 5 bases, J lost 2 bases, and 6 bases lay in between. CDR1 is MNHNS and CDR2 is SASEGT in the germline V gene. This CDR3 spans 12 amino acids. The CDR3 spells CASSLSQETQYF. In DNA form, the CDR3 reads TGTGCCAGCAGTCTTAGTCAAGAGACCCAGTACTTC.

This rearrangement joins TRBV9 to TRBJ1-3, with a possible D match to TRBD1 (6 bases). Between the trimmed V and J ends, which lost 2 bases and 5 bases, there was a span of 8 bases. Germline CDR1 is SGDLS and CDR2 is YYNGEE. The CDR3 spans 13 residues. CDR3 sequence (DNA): TGTGCCAGCAGCGTCACAGGGAGAAACACCATATATTTT. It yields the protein CASSVTGRNTIYF.

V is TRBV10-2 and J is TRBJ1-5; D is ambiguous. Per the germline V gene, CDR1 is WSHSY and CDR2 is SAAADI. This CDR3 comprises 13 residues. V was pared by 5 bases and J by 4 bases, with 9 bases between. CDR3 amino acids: CASSFKENQPQHF. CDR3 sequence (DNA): TGCGCCAGCAGTTTCAAAGAGAATCAGCCCCAGCATTTT.

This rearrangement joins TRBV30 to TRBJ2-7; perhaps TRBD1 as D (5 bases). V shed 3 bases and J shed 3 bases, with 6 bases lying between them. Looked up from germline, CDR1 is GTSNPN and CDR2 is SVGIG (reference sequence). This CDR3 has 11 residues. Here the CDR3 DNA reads TGTGCCTGGAGAGACAGCTACGAGCAGTACTTC. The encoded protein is CAWRDSYEQYF.

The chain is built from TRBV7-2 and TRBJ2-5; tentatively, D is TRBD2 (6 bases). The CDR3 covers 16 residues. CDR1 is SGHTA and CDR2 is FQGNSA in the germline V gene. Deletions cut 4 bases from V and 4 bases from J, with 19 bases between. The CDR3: CASSSGGSGVRETQYF. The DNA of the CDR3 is TGTGCCAGCAGCTCCGGGGGTAGTGGGGTTCGAGAGACCCAGTACTTC.